A selection of T cell receptor beta chains follows, all from one sample in a study of blood T cell repertoires in COVID-19. Sequencing was performed with immunoSEQ multiplex PCR; in TCRdb, only in-frame clones are kept and a portion is missing. The sample carries about 110,000 clones, approximately 87% recorded once. Specimen: peripheral blood. The receptors stem from an older woman with acute or convalescent COVID-19. CDR3s include the opening cysteine and the closing phenylalanine or tryptophan. D genes are given only for firm matches. Only some rows state a clone size, as once, few, many or a class for expanded clones.

cdr3_aa,cdr3_nt,v_call,d_call,j_call,clone_size
CATRPLQAREQFF,TGTGCCACCCGTCCTCTACAGGCAAGAGAGCAGTTCTTC,TRBV6-5,.,TRBJ2-1,once
CATGGSYNSPLHF,TGTGCCACCGGGGGGTCTTATAATTCACCCCTCCACTTT,TRBV6-5,.,TRBJ1-6,.
CASSPGQRRETQYF,TGTGCCAGCAGCCCGGGACAGAGAAGAGAGACCCAGTACTTC,TRBV9,TRBD1,TRBJ2-5,.
CASSTTLNTEAFF,TGTGCCAGTAGTACGACATTAAACACTGAAGCTTTCTTT,TRBV19,.,TRBJ1-1,.
CASRKVRGDYTF,TGTGCCAGCAGAAAGGTCAGGGGAGACTACACCTTC,TRBV5-6,.,TRBJ1-2,.
CASSIDRAAGSTDTQYF,TGTGCCAGTAGTATTGACCGGGCAGCGGGATCAACAGATACGCAGTATTTT,TRBV19,TRBD2,TRBJ2-3,few
CASSRGYYEQYF,TGTGCCAGCAGCCGGGGTTACTACGAGCAGTACTTC,TRBV28,.,TRBJ2-7,.
CASSYGGAVVTEAFF,TGTGCCAGCAGTTACGGAGGGGCGGTTGTCACTGAAGCTTTCTTT,TRBV6-2/TRBV6-3,.,TRBJ1-1,.
CASSRPTGNTGELFF,TGCGCCAGCAGCCGACCGACAGGGAACACCGGGGAGCTGTTTTTT,TRBV4-1,.,TRBJ2-2,.
CASSRGGPNPFF,TGTGCCAGCAGCCGGGGGGGGCCCAACCCCTTCTTT,TRBV12-3/TRBV12-4,.,TRBJ1-1,.
CAGGQVDQPQHF,TGTGCCGGTGGACAGGTCGACCAGCCCCAGCATTTT,TRBV28,TRBD1,TRBJ1-5,.
CASSPPGGETRVVSQYF,TGTGCCAGCAGTCCGCCCGGGGGAGAGACGAGGGTTGTATCCCAGTACTTC,TRBV28,.,TRBJ2-5,.
CASSQGRGRNQPQHF,TGTGCCAGCAGCCAGGGCAGGGGAAGGAATCAGCCCCAGCATTTT,TRBV3-1/TRBV3-2,.,TRBJ1-5,once
CATRREGNTEAFF,TGTGCCACCCGGAGGGAGGGAAACACTGAAGCTTTCTTT,TRBV7-2,.,TRBJ1-1,.
CASSSQGTRNQETQYF,TGCGCCAGCAGCTCTCAGGGGACCCGAAACCAAGAGACCCAGTACTTC,TRBV5-1,.,TRBJ2-5,.
CASSGDRGTEAFF,TGCGCCAGCAGCGGCGACAGGGGGACTGAAGCTTTCTTT,TRBV4-3,TRBD1,TRBJ1-1,few
CASSGRTGNGYTF,TGTGCCAGCTCTGGCCGGACGGGGAATGGCTACACCTTC,TRBV2,.,TRBJ1-2,.
CASSRGQGALRGYTF,TGTGCCAGCAGCCGGGGACAGGGGGCGCTAAGGGGCTACACCTTC,TRBV5-6,TRBD1,TRBJ1-2,once
CASSLGQLGPQHF,TGTGCCAGCAGCCTGGGACAGTTGGGGCCCCAGCATTTT,TRBV7-3,TRBD1,TRBJ1-5,.
CASSRTYNTDTQYF,TGTGCCAGCAGTCGAACATACAACACAGATACGCAGTATTTT,TRBV27,.,TRBJ2-3,few
CASSTGATGNEQYF,TGTGCCAGCTCAACGGGGGCGACAGGGAACGAGCAGTACTTC,TRBV18,.,TRBJ2-7,.
CASSSAGKNSPLHF,TGTGCCAGTAGTTCGGCAGGGAAGAATTCACCCCTCCACTTT,TRBV19,.,TRBJ1-6,.
CASSPQVNYGYTF,TGTGCCAGCAGTCCTCAGGTTAACTATGGCTACACCTTC,TRBV28,.,TRBJ1-2,once
CASSLVSSGELFF,TGTGCCAGCAGTTTAGTAAGCTCCGGGGAGCTGTTTTTT,TRBV12-3/TRBV12-4,.,TRBJ2-2,.
CASDFGGKSTDTQYF,TGTGCCAGCGACTTCGGGGGAAAAAGCACAGATACGCAGTATTTT,TRBV13,.,TRBJ2-3,.
CASIGGSRYNSPLHF,TGTGCCAGTATTGGGGGCTCTAGGTATAATTCACCCCTCCACTTT,TRBV6-5,.,TRBJ1-6,.
CASSLPRSPLHF,TGTGCCAGCAGCTTGCCGCGGTCACCCCTCCACTTT,TRBV5-4,.,TRBJ1-6,.
CASSFTTAGANVLTF,TGTGCCAGCAGCTTCACAACAGCTGGGGCCAACGTCCTGACTTTC,TRBV5-6,.,TRBJ2-6,.